Listed here is a single T cell receptor (beta chain). This sample was included in a study of blood T cell repertoires in COVID-19. Turning to the study itself: The United States, Italy and Spain supplied acute and convalescent COVID-19 samples. PBMCs, B-cell-depleted T cells, or T cells provided the cDNA or gDNA that made up the material.

Per the study methods: The authors estimated nucleated cell counts from reference gene primer amplification. The protocol was immunoSEQ multiplex PCR, while the TCRdb copy is restricted to in-frame clones and leaves out a portion. V, J and clone size were drawn from that table, and D and trimming were deduced from the DNA. The sample has about 150,000 clones; 80% are singletons. Trimming removed 0 bases at V and 12 bases at J, with 15 bases between. The CDR3 is made up of 13 amino acids. Germline V gene data show CDR1 as SGHAT and CDR2 as FQNNGV. V gene TRBV11-2 combines with J gene TRBJ2-7; D unclear. Sequencing input: peripheral blood. The TCR was taken from a man in his sixties with acute or convalescent COVID-19. CDR3 nucleotides: TGTGCCAGCAGCTTAGACCGAAAGCAAGCTGGGTACTTC. This sequence encodes CASSLDRKQAGYF.